This T cell receptor beta chain emerged from a study of T cells after somatic rescue of genetic block. Data came from immunoSEQ multiplex PCR; TCRdb stores just in-frame clones and leaves some out. The repertoire includes 13,000 to 15,000 clones, about 72% of them detected once, and approximately 30% sits in the top ten. The CDR3 loop spans 17 amino acids. V lost 0 bases to trimming and J lost 2 bases; unmatched junction nucleotides: 5. Germline V gene sequence: CDR1 LGHNA, CDR2 YNFKEQ. The V and J genes are TRBV4-2 and TRBJ2-1; 9 bases are a match to TRBD2. What was sequenced was peripheral blood mononuclear cells (PBMCs). This receptor was taken from a man aged 18 to 30. DNA for the CDR3: TGTGCCAGCAGCCAAGATCAGGCGGGAGGGCCCTACAATGAGCAGTTCTTC. Its translation: CASSQDQAGGPYNEQFF.